This TCR beta chain was documented in a study of cytomegalovirus exposure and HLA in healthy donors. This clone appeared once. With 4 bases clipped from V and 4 bases from J, the junction kept 9 bases outside the gene matches. CDR3 length equals 15 residues. Germline loops: CDR1 SGHRS, CDR2 YFSETQ. The PCR was carried out with 60 Vbeta primers and 13 Jbeta primers. Measured with immunoSEQ multiplex PCR; TCRdb has only the in-frame clones, and not every one. The data show 160,000 or so clones, roughly 80% seen once. The receptor comes from a man between 35 and 55 years old in good health and CMV-seronegative. Source material: PBMCs. V is TRBV5-1 and J is TRBJ2-7; TRBD1 aligns across 9 bases. CDR3 in amino acids: CASSGGTGKLYEQYF. CDR3 nucleotides: TGCGCCAGCAGCGGCGGGACAGGGAAATTATACGAGCAGTACTTC.